The rows below give T cell receptor beta chains drawn from one sample of a study of T cell changes during pregnancy in multiple sclerosis. Libraries were prepared by immunoSEQ multiplex PCR; TCRdb keeps only in-frame clonotypes and omits some of them. The table shows 64,000 or so clones, with 80% to 95% occurring only once. The source material was peripheral blood, sampled in the first trimester of pregnancy. The receptor source for this set is a female donor with multiple sclerosis, enrolled in a pregnancy study. Both conserved end residues are part of each CDR3. The D gene is left open where the match is weak. A clone size is listed for some rows: how often the clone was seen (once, few, many), or a class if it is expanded.

CASSPQGQVFSGANVLTF	TGTGCCAGCAGCCCCCAGGGACAGGTGTTCTCTGGGGCCAACGTCCTGACTTTC	TRBV9	.	TRBJ2-6	TRBD1
CAIRDPRQGLGTDTQYF	TGTGCCATCAGAGATCCGAGACAGGGTCTAGGCACAGATACGCAGTATTTT	TRBV10-3	.	TRBJ2-3	TRBD1
CASSKGLAGEETQYF	TGTGCCAGCAGCAAGGGACTAGCGGGAGAAGAGACCCAGTACTTC	TRBV2	.	TRBJ2-5	TRBD2
CASSARDTPNEQFF	TGTGCCAGCAGCGCTAGGGACACCCCCAATGAGCAGTTCTTC	TRBV7-9	once	TRBJ2-1	.
CASSLDLDSPFGASYEQYF	TGCGCCAGCAGCTTGGATCTGGACAGTCCCTTCGGGGCCTCCTACGAGCAGTACTTC	TRBV5-1	.	TRBJ2-7	.
CASSVGGLTGELFF	TGTGCCAGCAGCGTAGGCGGGTTGACCGGGGAGCTGTTTTTT	TRBV9	.	TRBJ2-2	.
CASTLSGMGNEQFF	TGTGCCAGCACCCTAAGCGGGATGGGCAATGAGCAGTTCTTC	TRBV11-1	.	TRBJ2-1	TRBD2
CASSLGADNYGYTF	TGTGCCAGCAGTTTAGGGGCGGATAACTATGGCTACACCTTC	TRBV28	once	TRBJ1-2	.
CASSPAGGYNEQFF	TGTGCCAGCAGCCCCGCGGGAGGGTACAATGAGCAGTTCTTC	TRBV11-2	.	TRBJ2-1	TRBD2
CASSQGGRGGSDTQYF	TGCGCCAGCAGCCAAGGGGGGAGGGGGGGCTCAGATACGCAGTATTTT	TRBV4-1	.	TRBJ2-3	.
CASSLEGRAGELFF	TGTGCCAGCAGCTTGGAGGGAAGGGCCGGGGAGCTGTTTTTT	TRBV7-9	.	TRBJ2-2	.
CSVEGLAGDSEQFF	TGCAGCGTTGAGGGACTAGCGGGAGATAGTGAGCAGTTCTTC	TRBV29-1	.	TRBJ2-1	TRBD2
CASSEDWSSGANVLTF	TGTGCCAGCAGCGAGGACTGGAGCTCTGGGGCCAACGTCCTGACTTTC	TRBV14	.	TRBJ2-6	.
CASSPIGTGNEKLFF	TGTGCCAGCAGTCCCATCGGGACAGGGAATGAAAAACTGTTTTTT	TRBV28	.	TRBJ1-4	TRBD1
CASSFRGQSTEAFF	TGTGCCAGCAGCTTCAGGGGCCAAAGCACTGAAGCTTTCTTT	TRBV7-3	.	TRBJ1-1	.
CASSEAHGYQETQYF	TGTGCCAGCAGTGAAGCGCACGGGTACCAAGAGACCCAGTACTTC	TRBV2	.	TRBJ2-5	.
CASSSGTGRHEKLFF	TGTGCCAGCAGCTCCGGGACAGGGAGACATGAAAAACTGTTTTTT	TRBV9	.	TRBJ1-4	TRBD1
CASSRPRQGSTDTQYF	TGTGCCAGCAGCCGACCCAGACAGGGATCCACAGATACGCAGTATTTT	TRBV5-4	.	TRBJ2-3	TRBD1
CASSWTAVRNTEAFF	TGTGCCAGCAGCTGGACTGCCGTGAGGAACACTGAAGCTTTCTTT	TRBV5-6	once	TRBJ1-1	.
CASRRDRLMNTEAFF	TGTGCCAGCAGGCGGGACAGGCTTATGAACACTGAAGCTTTCTTT	TRBV27	.	TRBJ1-1	TRBD1
CASSILTAKTSTDTQYF	TGTGCCAGTAGTATATTGACAGCCAAGACTAGCACAGATACGCAGTATTTT	TRBV19	.	TRBJ2-3	.
CASSPSLWTGAEQYF	TGTGCCAGCAGTCCGTCCCTTTGGACAGGGGCCGAGCAGTACTTC	TRBV6-5	few	TRBJ2-7	TRBD1
CASSMGKGQDTEAFF	TGTGCCAGTAGTATGGGTAAGGGGCAGGACACTGAAGCTTTCTTT	TRBV19	few	TRBJ1-1	.
CASSIVGKVARGTRYGYTF	TGTGCCAGTAGTATTGTTGGGAAGGTCGCCCGAGGGACACGGTATGGCTACACCTTC	TRBV19	.	TRBJ1-2	.
CASSQPFGRPDTQYF	TGCGCCAGCAGCCAACCGTTCGGGAGGCCCGATACGCAGTATTTT	TRBV4-1	once	TRBJ2-3	TRBD2
CASSLGGQPNQPQHF	TGTGCCAGCAGCTTAGGGGGACAGCCAAATCAGCCCCAGCATTTT	TRBV11-2	.	TRBJ1-5	TRBD1